This T cell receptor (beta chain) was sequenced during a study of T cell responses to AZD1222 COVID-19 vaccine (dated by TCRdb to 2020 to 2022). Background for the entire study: Because spike-specific TCR depth and breadth did not differ between the two schedules, AZD1222 recipients who got a second dose at roughly 4 weeks were pooled with those who got a second dose at roughly 12 weeks. TCR sequencing was performed for over 230 trial participants, of whom 200 to 210 were given two doses of AZD1222 and around 25 were given two doses of MenACWY control vaccine. Trial participants were enrolled by age into 18-55, 56-69 and 70-plus year subgroups, with approximately 160, 26 and 62 TCR-sequenced participants respectively.

Regarding this clone: Its antigen remains undetermined. No base qualities exist here, and no much larger clone lies one base off it.

Deletion took 4 bases off V and 5 bases off J, with a span of 14 bases between the germline ends. The germline V gene (reference sequence) sets CDR1 to LGHDT and CDR2 to YNNKEL. The CDR3 numbers 14 residues from cysteine through phenylalanine. CDR3 DNA only is kept here, 42 bases in frame from base 1. The sample's time point, from its label and the paper: baseline before first vaccination. The vaccinee samples were drawn from two UK trials, COV001 and COV002, one of which was a single-blind randomized controlled phase 2/3 trial testing AZD1222 (ChAdOx1 nCoV-19) in healthy adults. For TCRbeta chain sequencing, PBMC samples were collected from trial participants at day 0 and at day 28 after the second dose. General study outcomes and caveats: The vaccine-associated CD4 TCRs covered the entire spike protein, and the dominant responses fell in regions 160-218 and 743-854. Because no day 14 peak-response samples were available, repertoires were characterized only after the peak T cell response. Participants were mostly white British, with more females than males. The authors suggested clonal diversity may have been underestimated. The 56-69-year group was small, and its depth increase did not reach significance, likely because of low power. After two AZD1222 doses, spike-specific TCR breadth and depth were significantly higher than at day 0 and than in MenACWY recipients. Only a handful of AZD1222 recipients were SARS-CoV-2 seropositive at baseline, limiting conclusions about previously exposed vaccinees. Reportedly, close to half of the unique spike-specific TCRs recognized epitopes lying outside the regions that are mutated in the B.1.351 and B.1.1.7 variants.

The CDR3 regions of human TCRbeta chains were analyzed by immunosequencing. In the original analysis: Repertoire TCRs were matched against a reference library of SARS-CoV-2-specific TCRs generated with the MIRA antigen-specificity platform. Breadth meant the fraction of unique TCRs that were SARS-CoV-2-associated, whereas depth meant the fraction of total T cells that were SARS-CoV-2-associated. Using the MIRA data, each spike-specific TCR was assigned both to the spike region to which the TCR was reactive and to a CD4 or CD8 class. Log10-transformed breadth and depth values were compared by one-way ANOVA with Sidak's multiple comparisons tests. Sourced from immuneACCESS, this table was stored by TCRdb with only in-frame sequences that have V and J called. A share of the clones is absent; for the studies checked, an unresolved V gene accounts for under half, and the remainder has no known explanation. The V and J calls and clone size are taken from that table; D and trimming were inferred from the DNA. The sample includes 110,000 or so clones, with 80% to 90% observed a single time. The top ten constitute 9.4% of the sample.

Here the sequenced sample was peripheral blood, taken on day 0 of AZD1222 vaccination. The TCR originated in an adult in good health. This receptor chain uses TRBV3-1 (or the pseudogene TRBV3-2) and TRBJ2-5; TRBD1 is possibly the D segment (5 matching bases). The CDR3 protein sequence reads: CASSPTAGKETQYF. The DNA sequence is TGTGCCAGCAGCCCGACGGCAGGGAAGGAGACCCAGTACTTC.